This TCR beta chain was captured in a study of graft-versus-host responses after intestinal transplantation. Study-level background: Induction using anti-thymocyte globulin, followed by tacrolimus and steroids for approximately three years, was given to all recipients. Study-level results: Patients with graft-donor T cell macrochimerism had high graft-versus-host to host-versus-graft clonal ratios in allografts.

On this clone: Its antigen is not known.

Here immunoSEQ multiplex PCR was the method, and the copy in TCRdb shows in-frame clones only, minus some. The sample consists of 130,000 to 150,000 clones, 92% of them appearing once. Germline CDR1 and CDR2: SGHDN and FVKESK. V lost 6 bases, J lost 6 bases, and 14 bases lay in between. The CDR3 is 13 residues long. The chain is built from TRBV14 and TRBJ1-2; a possible D gene is TRBD1 (6 bases). The sequencing here drew on unstimulated CD4+ T cells sorted from spleen or lymph node cells, taken before intestinal transplant. This receptor was obtained from a human donor who received an intestinal transplant. The CDR3 region has the DNA TGTGCCAGCAGACCACAGGGAAGGAATGGCTACACCTTC. Translation: CASRPQGRNGYTF.